This is a list of T cell receptor beta chains from one sample in a study of T cell responses to AZD1222 COVID-19 vaccine. Profiled with immunoSEQ multiplex PCR; TCRdb holds only in-frame clones, not every one. The sample carries approximately 130,000 clones, roughly 87% recorded once. The sequencing used peripheral blood, collected 28 days after the second AZD1222 dose. The receptors were sampled from an adult who received the AZD1222 COVID-19 vaccine. Each CDR3 is given with its conserved first and last residue. A D gene is named only where the DNA matches it firmly. Expanded clones get a size class; other rows say once, few or many, or leave the size out.

12 TRBJ2-3 - TRBV15 - CATSRDHHTQYF TGTGCCACCAGCAGAGATCACCATACGCAGTATTTT
16 TRBJ2-4 - TRBV6-5 TRBD2 CASSYSGVAGRNIQYF TGTGCCAGCAGTTACTCGGGGGTAGCGGGTAGAAACATTCAGTACTTC
15 TRBJ1-2 - TRBV7-9 TRBD1 CASIPGGGGDYGYTF TGTGCCAGCATCCCAGGGGGAGGGGGCGACTATGGCTACACCTTC
14 TRBJ2-2 - TRBV18 - CASSSFHMTGELFF TGTGCCAGCTCATCTTTTCATATGACCGGGGAGCTGTTTTTT
13 TRBJ2-2 - TRBV25-1 - CASEEANTGELFF TGTGCCAGCGAGGAGGCGAACACCGGGGAGCTGTTTTTT
17 TRBJ2-1 - TRBV3-1/TRBV3-2 - CASSQDPLRWGGDEQFF TGTGCCAGCAGCCAAGACCCCCTCCGGTGGGGCGGCGATGAGCAGTTCTTC
16 TRBJ2-2 once TRBV10-1 - CASSDRPGANTGELFF TGCGCCAGCAGTGACCGTCCGGGGGCGAACACCGGGGAGCTGTTTTTT
11 TRBJ2-7 - TRBV10-3 - CAISEAVEQYF TGTGCCATCAGTGAAGCAGTCGAGCAGTACTTC
13 TRBJ1-3 once TRBV11-3 - CASSSDKGITIYF TGTGCCAGCAGCTCCGATAAGGGGATCACCATATATTTT
15 TRBJ1-1 - TRBV4-2 TRBD1 CASSQPPGGATEAFF TGTGCCAGCAGCCAACCTCCAGGGGGCGCAACTGAAGCTTTCTTT
15 TRBJ1-2 - TRBV10-3 - CAISESGRHNYGYTF TGTGCCATCAGTGAGAGTGGACGACATAACTATGGCTACACCTTC
15 TRBJ2-7 - TRBV4-2 - CASSPRGGGLDEQYF TGTGCCAGCAGCCCCCGAGGGGGGGGGCTTGACGAGCAGTACTTC
15 TRBJ1-1 - TRBV18 - CASSPPQGGGTEAFF TGTGCCAGCTCACCACCTCAGGGCGGGGGCACTGAAGCTTTCTTT
14 TRBJ2-5 - TRBV3-1/TRBV3-2 TRBD1 CASSQHRGQETQYF TGTGCCAGCAGCCAACACAGGGGGCAAGAGACCCAGTACTTC
17 TRBJ2-7 - TRBV3-1/TRBV3-2 TRBD2 CASSQDSLAGYSYEQYF TGTGCCAGCAGCCAAGATAGTCTAGCGGGGTATTCCTACGAGCAGTACTTC
14 TRBJ1-1 - TRBV6-5 TRBD1 CASSFGQGNTEAFF TGTGCCAGCAGTTTCGGACAGGGGAACACTGAAGCTTTCTTT
15 TRBJ2-7 - TRBV4-3 - CASSTNRAVGYEQYF TGCGCCAGCAGCACTAACAGGGCGGTGGGCTACGAGCAGTACTTC
14 TRBJ2-1 - TRBV7-7 - CASSPTVTYNEQFF TGTGCTAGCAGCCCCACAGTGACCTACAATGAGCAGTTCTTC
14 TRBJ2-7 - TRBV9 TRBD2 CASSVESGRDEQYF TGTGCCAGCAGCGTAGAAAGCGGGAGGGACGAGCAGTACTTC
13 TRBJ1-1 - TRBV7-9 - CASSSAAVGEAFF TGTGCCAGCAGCTCCGCGGCCGTGGGGGAAGCTTTCTTT
16 TRBJ2-5 - TRBV21-1 - CASSKESQAHQETQYF TGTGCCAGCAGCAAGGAAAGCCAGGCCCACCAAGAGACCCAGTACTTC
15 TRBJ1-2 - TRBV6-1 TRBD1 CASSERDRAVYGYTF TGTGCCAGCAGTGAACGGGACAGGGCTGTCTATGGCTACACCTTC
13 TRBJ2-3 - TRBV30 TRBD2 CAWTSGGTDTQYF TGTGCCTGGACTAGCGGGGGCACAGATACGCAGTATTTT
15 TRBJ1-6 - TRBV6-5 - CASSYVEQGSSPLHF TGTGCCAGCAGTTATGTAGAACAGGGAAGTTCACCCCTCCACTTT
14 TRBJ2-7 once TRBV19 TRBD1 CASSPGQEVYEQYF TGTGCCAGTAGCCCGGGACAGGAGGTCTACGAGCAGTACTTC
13 TRBJ1-1 - TRBV11-3 - CASSFTANTEAFF TGTGCCAGCAGCTTCACAGCGAACACTGAAGCTTTCTTT
14 TRBJ1-6 - TRBV5-1 - CASSFGRGNSPLHF TGCGCCAGCAGCTTCGGAAGAGGGAATTCACCCCTCCACTTT
17 TRBJ2-3 - TRBV3-1/TRBV3-2 TRBD2 CASSQDSAGGYTDTQYF TGTGCCAGCAGCCAAGATTCTGCGGGGGGGTACACAGATACGCAGTATTTT
12 TRBJ2-7 - TRBV6-5 - CASHRDTHEQYF TGTGCCAGCCACAGGGATACCCACGAGCAGTACTTC
15 TRBJ2-3 - TRBV30 - CAWSVQDRGTDTQYF TGTGCCTGGAGTGTACAGGACCGGGGCACAGATACGCAGTATTTT
16 TRBJ1-4 - TRBV5-1 TRBD1 CASSQGFGQGYEKLFF TGCGCCAGCAGCCAGGGGTTCGGACAGGGTTATGAAAAACTGTTTTTT
13 TRBJ1-2 - TRBV6-5 - CASSYLGRGSYTF TGTGCCAGCAGTTACTTGGGGAGAGGTAGCTACACCTTC
12 TRBJ1-2 - TRBV10-3 - CATGLQNYGYTF TGTGCCACGGGACTTCAAAACTATGGCTACACCTTC
13 TRBJ1-5 - TRBV29-1 - CSVEVGGNQPQHF TGCAGCGTTGAAGTAGGGGGCAATCAGCCCCAGCATTTT
16 TRBJ2-7 - TRBV27 TRBD2 CASSSPGTSGSYEQYF TGTGCCAGCAGTTCCCCCGGGACTAGCGGTTCCTACGAGCAGTACTTC
14 TRBJ2-1 - TRBV3-1/TRBV3-2 TRBD2 CASSHAGGPYEQFF TGTGCCAGCAGCCATGCGGGAGGGCCGTATGAGCAGTTCTTC
15 TRBJ2-3 - TRBV7-3 - CASSSYGGSADTQYF TGTGCCAGCAGCTCCTACGGGGGTTCAGCAGATACGCAGTATTTT
14 TRBJ2-3 - TRBV5-4 - CASRASWSTDTQYF TGTGCCAGCAGGGCTAGCTGGAGCACAGATACGCAGTATTTT
13 TRBJ1-6 - TRBV4-1 - CASSQEWVPPLHF TGCGCCAGCAGCCAAGAGTGGGTGCCTCCCCTCCACTTT
14 TRBJ1-2 - TRBV2 TRBD1 CASSETGGSLGYTF TGTGCCAGCAGTGAGACAGGGGGCTCCCTTGGCTACACCTTC
16 TRBJ1-3 - TRBV4-3 - CASSQEFAGSGNTIYF TGCGCCAGCAGCCAAGAGTTCGCCGGCTCTGGAAACACCATATATTTT